The source of this T cell receptor (beta chain) is a study of blood T cell repertoires in COVID-19. The wider study: Collection of acute and convalescent COVID-19 samples took place in the United States, Italy and Spain. The analysed material was cDNA or gDNA that came from T cells, B-cell-depleted T cells, or PBMCs.

In the study's own analysis: By means of reference gene primer amplification, nucleated cell counts were estimated. Libraries were prepared by immunoSEQ multiplex PCR; TCRdb keeps only in-frame clonotypes and omits some of them. For V, J and clone size, that table is used; D and trimming come from the DNA. The data hold under 200,000 clones, with approximately 80% observed a single time. With 4 bases removed from V and 3 bases from J, the gap between germline ends came to 15 bases. Germline V lookup: CDR1 ENHRY, CDR2 SYGVKD. The CDR3 has 16 amino acids. Sequenced: peripheral blood. V is TRBV10-3 and J is TRBJ1-4; D unresolved. The sequence came from a man aged 55-75 years with acute or convalescent COVID-19. As DNA, the CDR3 is TGTGCCATCAGTGCAATCTCTGCGACTCCTAATGAAAAACTGTTTTTT. Translated, it gives CAISAISATPNEKLFF.